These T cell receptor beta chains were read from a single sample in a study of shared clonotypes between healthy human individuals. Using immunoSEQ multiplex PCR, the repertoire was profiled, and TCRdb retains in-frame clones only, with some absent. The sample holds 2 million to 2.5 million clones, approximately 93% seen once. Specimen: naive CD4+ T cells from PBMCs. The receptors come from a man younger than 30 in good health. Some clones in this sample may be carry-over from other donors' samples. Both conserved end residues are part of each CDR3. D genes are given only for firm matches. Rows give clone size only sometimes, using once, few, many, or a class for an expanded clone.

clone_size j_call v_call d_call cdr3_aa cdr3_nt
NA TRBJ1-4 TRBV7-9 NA CASSARQATNEKLFF TGTGCCAGCAGCGCCCGACAGGCAACTAATGAAAAACTGTTTTTT
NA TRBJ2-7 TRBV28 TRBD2 CASSPLPGLAGNEQYF TGTGCCAGCAGTCCATTACCGGGACTAGCGGGAAACGAGCAGTACTTC
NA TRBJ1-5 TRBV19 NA CASSMEAGRFRQPQHF TGTGCCAGTAGTATGGAGGCAGGGAGGTTTAGACAGCCCCAGCATTTT
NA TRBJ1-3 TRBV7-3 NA CASSPGGGSAGNTIYF TGTGCCAGCAGCCCCGGGGGGGGATCAGCTGGAAACACCATATATTTT
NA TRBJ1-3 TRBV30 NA CAWSRSSGNTIYF TGTGCCTGGAGTCGGTCTTCTGGAAACACCATATATTTT
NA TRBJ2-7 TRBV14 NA CASSHLGPSFSEQYF TGTGCCAGCAGCCATCTTGGGCCTTCGTTTTCCGAGCAGTACTTC
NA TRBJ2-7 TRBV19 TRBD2 CASSPTPPGGYEQYF TGTGCCAGTAGTCCCACCCCTCCGGGAGGTTACGAGCAGTACTTC
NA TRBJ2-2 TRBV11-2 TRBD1 CASSRWTGVTGELFF TGTGCCAGCAGCCGATGGACAGGAGTCACCGGGGAGCTGTTTTTT
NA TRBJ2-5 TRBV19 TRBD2 CASSRAGWQETQYF TGTGCCAGTAGTCGAGCGGGATGGCAAGAGACCCAGTACTTC
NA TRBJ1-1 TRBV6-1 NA CASMWGAGVNTEAFF TGTGCCAGCATGTGGGGGGCAGGGGTGAACACTGAAGCTTTCTTT
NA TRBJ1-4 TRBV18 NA CASSPGSSLKLFF TGTGCCAGCTCACCAGGGTCCTCGCTTAAACTGTTTTTT
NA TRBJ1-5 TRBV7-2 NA CASSLGYQPQHF TGTGCCAGCAGCTTAGGATATCAGCCCCAGCATTTT
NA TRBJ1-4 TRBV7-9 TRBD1 CASSSALMQGGEGKLFF TGTGCCAGCAGCTCCGCATTGATGCAGGGGGGAGAGGGAAAACTGTTTTTT
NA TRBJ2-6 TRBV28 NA CASQQLGGGANVLTF TGTGCCAGCCAGCAATTGGGAGGTGGGGCCAACGTCCTGACTTTC
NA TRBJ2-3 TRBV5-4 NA CASSSGGGDTQYF TGTGCCAGCAGCTCGGGCGGAGGGGATACGCAGTATTTT
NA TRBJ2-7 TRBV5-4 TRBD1 CASSGDSRLREQYF TGTGCCAGCAGCGGGGACAGCAGACTGCGCGAGCAGTACTTC
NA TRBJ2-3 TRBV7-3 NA CASSFVGTDTQYF TGTGCCAGCAGCTTCGTAGGCACAGATACGCAGTATTTT
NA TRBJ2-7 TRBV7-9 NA CASSLGTESYEQYF TGTGCCAGCAGCTTAGGGACAGAGTCCTACGAGCAGTACTTC
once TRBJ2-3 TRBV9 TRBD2 CASSVSSGSWDTQYF TGTGCCAGCAGCGTCTCTAGCGGGAGTTGGGATACGCAGTATTTT
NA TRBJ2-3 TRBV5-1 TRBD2 CASSLSGTSTDTQYF TGCGCCAGCAGCTTGAGCGGGACTAGCACAGATACGCAGTATTTT
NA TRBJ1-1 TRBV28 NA CASSPPFTGFSEAFF TGTGCCAGCAGTCCCCCCTTCACAGGGTTCTCTGAAGCTTTCTTT
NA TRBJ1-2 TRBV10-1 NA CASSGDRKRERNYGYTF TGCGCCAGCAGTGGGGATCGGAAACGGGAACGGAACTATGGCTACACCTTC
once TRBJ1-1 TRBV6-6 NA CASSYLGETEAFF TGTGCCAGCAGTTACCTCGGGGAAACTGAAGCTTTCTTT
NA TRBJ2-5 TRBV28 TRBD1 CASRWDRGLETQYF TGTGCCAGCAGGTGGGACAGGGGGCTTGAGACCCAGTACTTC
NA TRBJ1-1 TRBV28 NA CASNSFSTRGLNTEAFF TGTGCCAGCAACAGTTTTAGTACGAGGGGCCTGAACACTGAAGCTTTCTTT
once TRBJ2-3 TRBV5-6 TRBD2 CASSRLAGGTDTQYF TGTGCCAGCAGCCGACTAGCGGGAGGCACAGATACGCAGTATTTT
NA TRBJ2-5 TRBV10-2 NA CASSVARVGATQYF TGCGCCAGCAGTGTAGCCAGGGTTGGGGCGACCCAGTACTTC
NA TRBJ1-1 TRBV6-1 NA CASSEVQYTEAFF TGTGCCAGCAGTGAAGTTCAGTACACTGAAGCTTTCTTT
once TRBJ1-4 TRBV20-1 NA CSAGRGEKLFF TGCAGTGCTGGGCGGGGAGAAAAACTGTTTTTT
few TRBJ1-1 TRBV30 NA CAWRLGTTEAFF TGTGCCTGGAGATTAGGGACCACTGAAGCTTTCTTT
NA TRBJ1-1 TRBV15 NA CATSTTTGRATEAFF TGTGCCACCAGCACTACAACCGGGAGAGCCACTGAAGCTTTCTTT
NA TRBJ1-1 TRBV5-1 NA CASSLARGKNTEAFF TGCGCCAGCAGCTTGGCGAGGGGGAAGAACACTGAAGCTTTCTTT
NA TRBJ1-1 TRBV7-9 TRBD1 CASSLRGQSAMNTEAFF TGTGCCAGCAGCTTGCGGGGACAGTCCGCCATGAACACTGAAGCTTTCTTT
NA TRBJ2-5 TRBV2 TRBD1 CASSEFVPGGEYETQYF TGTGCCAGCAGTGAATTCGTCCCAGGGGGAGAATACGAGACCCAGTACTTC
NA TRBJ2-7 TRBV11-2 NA CASSFATGRPHF TGTGCCAGCAGCTTCGCTACCGGCCGGCCCCACTTC
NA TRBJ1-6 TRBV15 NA CATSRANSPLHF TGTGCCACCAGCAGAGCCAATTCACCCCTCCACTTT
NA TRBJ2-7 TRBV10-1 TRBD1 CASSEGLDRINLSSYEQYF TGCGCCAGCAGTGAAGGGTTGGACAGGATCAACCTAAGCTCCTACGAGCAGTACTTC
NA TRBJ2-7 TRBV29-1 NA CSALVRGYEQYF TGCAGCGCGTTAGTTAGGGGTTACGAGCAGTACTTC
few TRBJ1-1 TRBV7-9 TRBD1 CASSGTVETEAFF TGTGCCAGCAGCGGGACAGTCGAAACTGAAGCTTTCTTT
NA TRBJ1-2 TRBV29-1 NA CSARDTGDYGYTF TGCAGCGCCCGGGACACAGGAGACTATGGCTACACCTTC
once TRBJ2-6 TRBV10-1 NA CASSPGGANVLTF TGCGCCAGCAGTCCTGGAGGGGCCAACGTCCTGACTTTC
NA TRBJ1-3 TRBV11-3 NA CASSFTGNTIYF TGTGCCAGCAGCTTCACTGGAAACACCATATATTTT
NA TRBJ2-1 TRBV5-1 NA CASGPVNGEDEQFF TGCGCCAGTGGGCCGGTTAACGGAGAGGATGAGCAGTTCTTC
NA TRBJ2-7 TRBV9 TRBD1 CASSPAGTGSYEQYF TGTGCCAGCAGCCCGGCCGGGACAGGGTCCTACGAGCAGTACTTC
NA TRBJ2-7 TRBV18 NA CASSPRAGSSYEQYF TGTGCCAGCTCACCACGGGCAGGGAGCTCCTACGAGCAGTACTTC
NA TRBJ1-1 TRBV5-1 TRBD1 CASSQGWRNRGTEAFF TGCGCCAGCAGCCAAGGTTGGCGTAACAGGGGTACTGAAGCTTTCTTT
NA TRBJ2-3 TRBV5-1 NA CASSLAAASTDTQYF TGCGCCAGCAGCTTGGCAGCGGCTAGCACAGATACGCAGTATTTT
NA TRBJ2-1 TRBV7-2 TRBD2 CASSLLTLAGGGNEQFF TGTGCCAGCAGCTTACTTACTCTAGCGGGAGGGGGTAATGAGCAGTTCTTC
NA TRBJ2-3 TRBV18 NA CASSSIRGTDTQYF TGTGCCAGCTCATCGATTCGAGGCACAGATACGCAGTATTTT
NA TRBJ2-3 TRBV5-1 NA CASSSPDSADTQYF TGCGCCAGCAGCTCCCCTGACTCGGCAGATACGCAGTATTTT
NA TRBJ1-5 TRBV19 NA CASSIDQGLRWDQPQHF TGTGCCAGTAGTATAGATCAAGGTTTGCGGTGGGATCAGCCCCAGCATTTT